This TCR beta chain was identified during a study of T-cell memory formation after mild COVID-19. Study results and caveats: Day 37-peaking second-wave clones had unconfirmed SARS-CoV-2 specificity.

In germline, CDR1 is MNHNY, CDR2 SVGAGI (reference sequence). J gave up 2 bases and V 2 bases, and 6 bases lay outside the gene matches. This CDR3 contains 16 residues. A few counts support this clonotype. Its specificity is unknown. TCRdb re-called the 5' RACE reads with MiXCR, one entry per CDR3 protein. The profile shows hundreds of thousands of distinct CDR3 sequences, roughly a fifth of them singletons. The genes are TRBV6-6 and TRBJ1-5, with 7 bases lining up with TRBD1. This clonotype originated in a man between 18 and 35 years old who had mild COVID-19 (a few samples of this study predate the infection). Cell type and time point are not known. The sequenced sample was PBMCs or a T cell subset sorted from them (not recorded which). The CDR3 loop reads CASSYPGGQGNQPQHF. The CDR3 coding sequence is TGTGCCAGCAGTTACCCTGGCGGACAGGGCAATCAGCCCCAGCATTTT.